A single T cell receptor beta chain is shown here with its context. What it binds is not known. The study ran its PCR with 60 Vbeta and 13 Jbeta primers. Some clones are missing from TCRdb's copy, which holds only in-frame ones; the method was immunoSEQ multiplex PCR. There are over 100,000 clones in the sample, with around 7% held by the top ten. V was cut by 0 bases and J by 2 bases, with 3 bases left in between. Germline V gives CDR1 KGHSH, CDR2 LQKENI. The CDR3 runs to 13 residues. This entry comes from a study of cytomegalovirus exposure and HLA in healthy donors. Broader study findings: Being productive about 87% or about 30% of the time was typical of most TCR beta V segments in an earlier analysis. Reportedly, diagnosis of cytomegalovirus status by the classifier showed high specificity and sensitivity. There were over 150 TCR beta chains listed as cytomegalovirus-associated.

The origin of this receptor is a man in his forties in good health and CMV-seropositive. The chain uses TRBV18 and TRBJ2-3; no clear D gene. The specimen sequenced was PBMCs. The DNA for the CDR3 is TGTGCCAGCTCACCACCTAACACAGATACGCAGTATTTT. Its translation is CASSPPNTDTQYF.